Detailed here is one T cell receptor beta chain. It may be a read error: a sequence one base away is much more abundant. The sample originates from a study of Graves' ophthalmopathy and Graves' hyperthyroidism. CDR1 is DFQATT, CDR2 SNEGSKA, per germline (reference sequence). The CDR3 is 13 amino acids. Between the trimmed V and J ends, which lost 3 bases and 1 base, there was a span of 6 bases. Amplification from RNA transcripts yielded the TCR beta CDR3 regions. HTBI primers served in a first-round RT-PCR, which a second-round multiplex PCR followed. Each CDR3 protein gets one entry after TCRdb re-called the multiplex PCR reads with MiXCR. The repertoire holds roughly 1.1 million distinct CDR3 sequences, less than 45% seen once, with roughly 11% in the top ten.

Sequenced sample: peripheral blood or thyroid tissue (not recorded which). This clonotype was obtained from an adult man with Graves' hyperthyroidism. This chain uses TRBV20-1 with TRBJ2-2, with a weak D call TRBD2 (5 bases). The CDR3: CSASGVNTGELFF. CDR3 DNA: TGCAGTGCTAGCGGGGTGAACACCGGGGAGCTGTTTTTT.